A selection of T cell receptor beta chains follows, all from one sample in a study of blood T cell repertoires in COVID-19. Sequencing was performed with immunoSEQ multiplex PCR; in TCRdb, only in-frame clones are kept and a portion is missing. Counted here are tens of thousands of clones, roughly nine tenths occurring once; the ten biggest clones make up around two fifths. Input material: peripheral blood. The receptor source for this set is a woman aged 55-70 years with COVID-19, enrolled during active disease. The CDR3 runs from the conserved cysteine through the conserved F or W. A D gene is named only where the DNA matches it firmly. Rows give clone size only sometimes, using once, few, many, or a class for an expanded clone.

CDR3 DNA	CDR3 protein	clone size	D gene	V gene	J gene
TGTGCCAGCAGCCCCCGAGCGAACACCGGGGAGCTGTTTTTT	CASSPRANTGELFF	-	-	TRBV9	TRBJ2-2
TGTGCTTGCACAGGGGATAACACAGATACGCAGTATTTT	CACTGDNTDTQYF	-	TRBD1	TRBV6-5	TRBJ2-3
TGTGCCAGCCTAACCTACGCGGGACAGGGTCCTTTCGAGCAGTACTTC	CASLTYAGQGPFEQYF	-	TRBD1	TRBV19	TRBJ2-7
TGTGCCAGCTCACCACCTGCGGGAGCCGCCTACGAGCAGTACTTC	CASSPPAGAAYEQYF	-	TRBD2	TRBV18	TRBJ2-7
TGTGCCACCAGCAGAGATCTTATGGGACACTCCCTTAGAGAGCAGTACTTC	CATSRDLMGHSLREQYF	-	-	TRBV15	TRBJ2-7
TGTGCCAGCAGCCAAGAAATCCCCTTTGCGGTCTCCTACGAGCAGTACTTC	CASSQEIPFAVSYEQYF	-	-	TRBV4-2	TRBJ2-7
TGCAGCGCCGACCCAGGGACAGATACGCAGTATTTT	CSADPGTDTQYF	-	-	TRBV29-1	TRBJ2-3
TGTGCCAGCAGCTCCCGAGGAGATACGCAGTATTTT	CASSSRGDTQYF	-	-	TRBV9	TRBJ2-3
TGTGCCAGCAGCCGCCGACTAGTAGAAGAGCAGTACTTC	CASSRRLVEEQYF	-	-	TRBV11-2	TRBJ2-7
TGTGCCAGCAGCCCCGGGACTAGCGGACGATCTAGCACAGATACGCAGTATTTT	CASSPGTSGRSSTDTQYF	-	TRBD2	TRBV7-9	TRBJ2-3
TGTGCCAGCGGAGGCGGGGGGCCCTCCTACGAGCAGTACTTC	CASGGGGPSYEQYF	once	TRBD2	TRBV6-5	TRBJ2-7
TGTGCCAGCAGCCCTACAGGGGGCAGCGCTGAAGCTTTCTTT	CASSPTGGSAEAFF	-	TRBD1	TRBV9	TRBJ1-1
TGTGCCAGCAGCTTAGAGGCGGGGGAGAACACCGGGGAGCTGTTTTTT	CASSLEAGENTGELFF	-	TRBD2	TRBV7-9	TRBJ2-2
TGCGCCAGCAGTGAGGGGACAGGGAGCGCTGAAGCTTTCTTT	CASSEGTGSAEAFF	-	TRBD1	TRBV10-2	TRBJ1-1
TGTGCTAGTGGTTTGGCAGGGACAGCATACCAAGAGACCCAGTACTTC	CASGLAGTAYQETQYF	-	TRBD1	TRBV12-5	TRBJ2-5
TGTGCCAGCAGGTCTTCCTACGAGCAGTACTTC	CASRSSYEQYF	-	-	TRBV7-9	TRBJ2-7
TGTGCCAGCAGTTGGGGACTAGCGGGAGGGAGAACCGGGGAGCTGTTTTTT	CASSWGLAGGRTGELFF	-	TRBD2	TRBV28	TRBJ2-2
TGTGCCAGCAGTTACTCTGGCGGGAGAGGGGACAATGAGCAGTTCTTC	CASSYSGGRGDNEQFF	-	TRBD2	TRBV6-2/TRBV6-3	TRBJ2-1
TGTGCCAGCAGCCTAGTGACAGGGGAGGAGGAGACCCAGTACTTC	CASSLVTGEEETQYF	-	TRBD1	TRBV7-9	TRBJ2-5
TGTGCCACCAGTGATCCCTCCCGGGGGAATGAGCAGTTCTTC	CATSDPSRGNEQFF	-	-	TRBV24-1	TRBJ2-1
TGTGCCAGTAGTAGCGGGTGGAGCTCCTACGAGCAGTACTTC	CASSSGWSSYEQYF	-	-	TRBV19	TRBJ2-7
TGTGCCAGCAGCGACAGGGAGACCTACGAGCAGTACTTC	CASSDRETYEQYF	-	-	TRBV9	TRBJ2-7
TGTGCTAGTGGTTTAAAGGCCATGGGAAATGAGGGGGAATTCAATGAGCAGTTCTTC	CASGLKAMGNEGEFNEQFF	-	-	TRBV12-5	TRBJ2-1
TGTGCCAGCAGCTTGGTGGCAGATCAGCCCCAGCATTTT	CASSLVADQPQHF	-	-	TRBV5-8	TRBJ1-5
TGCGCCAGCAGCCTGATCTCCTACAACACTGAAGCTTTCTTT	CASSLISYNTEAFF	-	-	TRBV4-1	TRBJ1-1
TGTGCCAGCAGCTCCCCCACCATGGCCGAGCAGTACTTC	CASSSPTMAEQYF	-	-	TRBV7-2	TRBJ2-7
TGTGCCAGCAGCTTAGGAGACAGGGGAGGGTACGAGCAGTACTTC	CASSLGDRGGYEQYF	-	-	TRBV11-3	TRBJ2-7
TGTGCCAGCAGCGCCATGGGACAGAATAATTCACCCCTCCACTTT	CASSAMGQNNSPLHF	-	TRBD1	TRBV9	TRBJ1-6
TGTGCCAGCAGCGACGGGTTAGAAGCTTTCTTT	CASSDGLEAFF	-	-	TRBV9	TRBJ1-1
TGTGCCAGCCACGGACTAGCGGGGGGTAATACGCAGTATTTT	CASHGLAGGNTQYF	-	TRBD2	TRBV19	TRBJ2-3
TGTGCCAGCAGTTTCGTTACTAATGAAAAACTGTTTTTT	CASSFVTNEKLFF	-	-	TRBV27	TRBJ1-4
TGTGCCAGCGGTCCGAGCCGAGTCAAAGACTACGAGCAGTACTTC	CASGPSRVKDYEQYF	-	-	TRBV2	TRBJ2-7
TGTGCCAGCAGCTTGTCGGTACTAGCGGGGGGGAGAGATACGCAGTATTTT	CASSLSVLAGGRDTQYF	-	TRBD2	TRBV5-4	TRBJ2-3
TGTGCCAGCAGCGTAGAGCCCGCTACAGGCTCTGGAAACACCATATATTTT	CASSVEPATGSGNTIYF	-	-	TRBV9	TRBJ1-3
TGTGCCAGCAGCGTAGTCGGCGCGGGGCCGCAAGAGACCCAGTACTTC	CASSVVGAGPQETQYF	-	-	TRBV9	TRBJ2-5
TGTGCCAGCAGTTACTCGAATACTAGAAAGAATGAGCAGTTCTTC	CASSYSNTRKNEQFF	once	-	TRBV6-2/TRBV6-3	TRBJ2-1
TGTGCCAGCAGCTCCCCCAACGGGACAATCGTCGGCTACACCTTC	CASSSPNGTIVGYTF	-	-	TRBV9	TRBJ1-2
TGCAGTGCTAGTGCTTCGAGCGGGGGATCCTCAGATACGCAGTATTTT	CSASASSGGSSDTQYF	once	TRBD2	TRBV20-1	TRBJ2-3